This is a list of T cell receptor beta chains from one sample in a study of cytomegalovirus exposure and HLA in healthy donors. Only in-frame clones appear in the TCRdb table, and some are missing; sequencing was by immunoSEQ multiplex PCR. The data hold under 200,000 clones, with less than 80% observed a single time. The sequencing input was PBMCs. These receptors were taken from a woman aged 40-49 years in good health and CMV-seronegative. Both conserved end residues are part of each CDR3. A D gene is named only where the DNA matches it firmly. Expanded clones get a size class; other rows say once, few or many, or leave the size out.

cdr3_nt: TGCGCCAGCAGCTTCCCGGGTTCCTACGAGCAGTACTTC
cdr3_aa: CASSFPGSYEQYF
cdr3_length: 13
d_call: -
v_call: TRBV5-1
j_call: TRBJ2-7
clone_size: -

cdr3_nt: TGTGCCTGGAGTGTACTACAGGGGAAGAATGAAAAACTGTTTTTT
cdr3_aa: CAWSVLQGKNEKLFF
cdr3_length: 15
d_call: TRBD1
v_call: TRBV30
j_call: TRBJ1-4
clone_size: -

cdr3_nt: TGTGCCAGCAGTTGGACGGGATACTACGAGCAGTACTTC
cdr3_aa: CASSWTGYYEQYF
cdr3_length: 13
d_call: -
v_call: TRBV28
j_call: TRBJ2-7
clone_size: -

cdr3_nt: TGTGCCAGCAGCTCCCAGGGGGGCGGCTACGAGCAGTACTTC
cdr3_aa: CASSSQGGGYEQYF
cdr3_length: 14
d_call: -
v_call: TRBV7-8
j_call: TRBJ2-7
clone_size: few

cdr3_nt: TGTGCCAGCAGCCCTCCCTCTGGGGCCAACGTCCTGACTTTC
cdr3_aa: CASSPPSGANVLTF
cdr3_length: 14
d_call: -
v_call: TRBV7-9
j_call: TRBJ2-6
clone_size: few

cdr3_nt: TGTGCCAGCAACCCTGACAGGGGGAGAGGAAACACCATATATTTT
cdr3_aa: CASNPDRGRGNTIYF
cdr3_length: 15
d_call: TRBD1
v_call: TRBV7-2
j_call: TRBJ1-3
clone_size: -

cdr3_nt: TGTGCCAGCAGCGTAGACCTAGGAGCCCAAGAGACCCAGTACTTC
cdr3_aa: CASSVDLGAQETQYF
cdr3_length: 15
d_call: -
v_call: TRBV7-6
j_call: TRBJ2-5
clone_size: -

cdr3_nt: TGTGCCAGCTCACTAACGACAGGGAGCTCCTACGAGCAGTACTTC
cdr3_aa: CASSLTTGSSYEQYF
cdr3_length: 15
d_call: TRBD1
v_call: TRBV18
j_call: TRBJ2-7
clone_size: -

cdr3_nt: TGTGCCAGCAGTGAAGCGGCGGGGCGACAAGAGACCCAGTACTTC
cdr3_aa: CASSEAAGRQETQYF
cdr3_length: 15
d_call: -
v_call: TRBV6-1
j_call: TRBJ2-5
clone_size: many

cdr3_nt: TGTGCCAGCAGCTCGGAACAGGGACGGGATCAGCCCCAGCATTTT
cdr3_aa: CASSSEQGRDQPQHF
cdr3_length: 15
d_call: -
v_call: TRBV5-4
j_call: TRBJ1-5
clone_size: -

cdr3_nt: TGTGCCACCAGCGGGGACAGGGTGACCGGGGAGCTGTTTTTT
cdr3_aa: CATSGDRVTGELFF
cdr3_length: 14
d_call: TRBD1
v_call: TRBV15
j_call: TRBJ2-2
clone_size: -

cdr3_nt: TGTGCCAGCAGTTTAGGTGGCGGGGAGTTCTTC
cdr3_aa: CASSLGGGEFF
cdr3_length: 11
d_call: -
v_call: TRBV28
j_call: TRBJ2-1
clone_size: -

cdr3_nt: TGTGCCAGCTCCTCAGGGAACTATGGCTACACCTTC
cdr3_aa: CASSSGNYGYTF
cdr3_length: 12
d_call: -
v_call: TRBV27
j_call: TRBJ1-2
clone_size: few

cdr3_nt: TGCGCCAGCAGCTTGGCCGAAACAGCCGCAACTAATGAAAAACTGTTTTTT
cdr3_aa: CASSLAETAATNEKLFF
cdr3_length: 17
d_call: -
v_call: TRBV5-1
j_call: TRBJ1-4
clone_size: -

cdr3_nt: TGTGCCAGCAGCCACCGACTAGCGGGGGTAGGTGGAGAGACCCAGTACTTC
cdr3_aa: CASSHRLAGVGGETQYF
cdr3_length: 17
d_call: TRBD2
v_call: TRBV7-9
j_call: TRBJ2-5
clone_size: once

cdr3_nt: TGTGCCAGCAGCGGAGCCAGGGCTAATGAAAAACTGTTTTTT
cdr3_aa: CASSGARANEKLFF
cdr3_length: 14
d_call: -
v_call: TRBV2
j_call: TRBJ1-4
clone_size: -

cdr3_nt: TGCGCCAGCAGCTTGGTACCGGGACAGGGTTCCAATGAGCAGTTCTTC
cdr3_aa: CASSLVPGQGSNEQFF
cdr3_length: 16
d_call: TRBD1
v_call: TRBV5-1
j_call: TRBJ2-1
clone_size: -

cdr3_nt: TGTGCCAGCAGTTACACAGGGGGCGTTTTATATGGCTACACCTTC
cdr3_aa: CASSYTGGVLYGYTF
cdr3_length: 15
d_call: TRBD1
v_call: TRBV6-5
j_call: TRBJ1-2
clone_size: -

cdr3_nt: TGTGCCAGCGGACTAGGAGGATTCACTGAAGCTTTCTTT
cdr3_aa: CASGLGGFTEAFF
cdr3_length: 13
d_call: -
v_call: TRBV2
j_call: TRBJ1-1
clone_size: -

cdr3_nt: TGTGCCAGCAGCTTACCCCTGTTAGCGGCGGAGTTCTATGAGCAGTTCTTC
cdr3_aa: CASSLPLLAAEFYEQFF
cdr3_length: 17
d_call: -
v_call: TRBV7-9
j_call: TRBJ2-1
clone_size: -

cdr3_nt: TGTGCCAGCAGTGGCGGCGGGGGGTGGAATGAGCAGTTCTTC
cdr3_aa: CASSGGGGWNEQFF
cdr3_length: 14
d_call: TRBD2
v_call: TRBV25-1
j_call: TRBJ2-1
clone_size: -

cdr3_nt: TGTGCCAGCAGTGAAACAGGGCGCCAGCCCCAGCATTTT
cdr3_aa: CASSETGRQPQHF
cdr3_length: 13
d_call: -
v_call: TRBV6-1
j_call: TRBJ1-5
clone_size: -

cdr3_nt: TGTGCCAGCAACGAGGGGACAGAGCAGTACTTC
cdr3_aa: CASNEGTEQYF
cdr3_length: 11
d_call: -
v_call: TRBV28
j_call: TRBJ2-7
clone_size: -

cdr3_nt: TGTGCCAGCAGTGCACAGGGTGGCGGCACTGAAGCTTTCTTT
cdr3_aa: CASSAQGGGTEAFF
cdr3_length: 14
d_call: -
v_call: TRBV6-5
j_call: TRBJ1-1
clone_size: few

cdr3_nt: TGTGCCAGCAGTGACCCCGGCCAGGGGTACAATGAGCAGTTCTTC
cdr3_aa: CASSDPGQGYNEQFF
cdr3_length: 15
d_call: -
v_call: TRBV6-1
j_call: TRBJ2-1
clone_size: -

cdr3_nt: TGCGCCAGCAGCTTGGTTCAGGGGGCTAGGACTGAAGCTTTCTTT
cdr3_aa: CASSLVQGARTEAFF
cdr3_length: 15
d_call: TRBD1
v_call: TRBV5-1
j_call: TRBJ1-1
clone_size: -

cdr3_nt: TGTGCCAGCAGTCCGGGGCGGGGGGCTAATCAGCCCCAGCATTTT
cdr3_aa: CASSPGRGANQPQHF
cdr3_length: 15
d_call: -
v_call: TRBV27
j_call: TRBJ1-5
clone_size: -

cdr3_nt: TGCGCCAGCAGCCATCCCCCTGCGGGACCCCTGGTGAACACTGAAGCTTTCTTT
cdr3_aa: CASSHPPAGPLVNTEAFF
cdr3_length: 18
d_call: -
v_call: TRBV4-1
j_call: TRBJ1-1
clone_size: -

cdr3_nt: TGTGCCAGCAGTGTCGGACTAGACCAAGAGACCCAGTACTTC
cdr3_aa: CASSVGLDQETQYF
cdr3_length: 14
d_call: TRBD2
v_call: TRBV2
j_call: TRBJ2-5
clone_size: -

cdr3_nt: TGTGCCAGCAGTTCCACCACAGGGCCCAACTATGGCTACACCTTC
cdr3_aa: CASSSTTGPNYGYTF
cdr3_length: 15
d_call: -
v_call: TRBV27
j_call: TRBJ1-2
clone_size: -

cdr3_nt: TGCGCCAGCAGCCAAACCGCAGGAGGGACTGGCAAAAACATTCAGTACTTC
cdr3_aa: CASSQTAGGTGKNIQYF
cdr3_length: 17
d_call: -
v_call: TRBV4-3
j_call: TRBJ2-4
clone_size: -

cdr3_nt: TGTGCCAGCAGCTTGACAGGGTTGAGCACTGAAGCTTTCTTT
cdr3_aa: CASSLTGLSTEAFF
cdr3_length: 14
d_call: -
v_call: TRBV5-8
j_call: TRBJ1-1
clone_size: -

cdr3_nt: TGTGCCAGCACCCTCCCGGGACTAGCGGGTACTGAGCAGTTCTTC
cdr3_aa: CASTLPGLAGTEQFF
cdr3_length: 15
d_call: TRBD2
v_call: TRBV28
j_call: TRBJ2-1
clone_size: once

cdr3_nt: TGTGCCAGCAGGACAGAGTCATCTGGGGCCAACGTCCTGACTTTC
cdr3_aa: CASRTESSGANVLTF
cdr3_length: 15
d_call: -
v_call: TRBV27
j_call: TRBJ2-6
clone_size: -

cdr3_nt: TGTGCCAGCAGCTCTTCCAAGACAGGGGATTTTGCAGATACGCAGTATTTT
cdr3_aa: CASSSSKTGDFADTQYF
cdr3_length: 17
d_call: TRBD1
v_call: TRBV5-4
j_call: TRBJ2-3
clone_size: -

cdr3_nt: TGCGCCAGCAGCTTTCAAGGAGACGGTGCCTCTGGAAACACCATATATTTT
cdr3_aa: CASSFQGDGASGNTIYF
cdr3_length: 17
d_call: -
v_call: TRBV5-1
j_call: TRBJ1-3
clone_size: -

cdr3_nt: TGTTCCAGCAGCGGGACAGGGATCCCCTACGAGCAGTACTTC
cdr3_aa: CSSSGTGIPYEQYF
cdr3_length: 14
d_call: TRBD1
v_call: TRBV7-9
j_call: TRBJ2-7
clone_size: -

cdr3_nt: TGTGCCAGCAGCTTGTACCGAGCAGATACGCAGTATTTT
cdr3_aa: CASSLYRADTQYF
cdr3_length: 13
d_call: -
v_call: TRBV5-5
j_call: TRBJ2-3
clone_size: few

cdr3_nt: TGTGCCAGCAGCCGCTCTAGCGGGAGGACAGATACGCAGTATTTT
cdr3_aa: CASSRSSGRTDTQYF
cdr3_length: 15
d_call: TRBD2
v_call: TRBV7-2
j_call: TRBJ2-3
clone_size: -

cdr3_nt: TGCGCCAGCAGCCCTACTCTCAAGGCCGAGGACAGCTTTTTT
cdr3_aa: CASSPTLKAEDSFF
cdr3_length: 14
d_call: -
v_call: TRBV4-1
j_call: TRBJ2-3
clone_size: -

cdr3_nt: TGTGCCAGCAGTGAAGGTGGACAGGGGGAAGGGACCCAGTACTTC
cdr3_aa: CASSEGGQGEGTQYF
cdr3_length: 15
d_call: TRBD1
v_call: TRBV2
j_call: TRBJ2-5
clone_size: -

cdr3_nt: TGTGCCAGCAGCGTAGTACTAGCGGAAACAGATACGCAGTATTTT
cdr3_aa: CASSVVLAETDTQYF
cdr3_length: 15
d_call: TRBD2
v_call: TRBV9
j_call: TRBJ2-3
clone_size: -

cdr3_nt: TGTGCCACCAGCAGGGGGACTAGCGGGAGCCAAGAGACCCAGTACTTC
cdr3_aa: CATSRGTSGSQETQYF
cdr3_length: 16
d_call: TRBD2
v_call: TRBV15
j_call: TRBJ2-5
clone_size: few

cdr3_nt: TGTGCCAGCAGTGAAATCCCCGACAGGGACAATGGCTACACCTTC
cdr3_aa: CASSEIPDRDNGYTF
cdr3_length: 15
d_call: TRBD1
v_call: TRBV25-1
j_call: TRBJ1-2
clone_size: -

cdr3_nt: TGTGCCAGCAGGACAGGCTCCTCTGGAAACACCATATATTTT
cdr3_aa: CASRTGSSGNTIYF
cdr3_length: 14
d_call: -
v_call: TRBV2
j_call: TRBJ1-3
clone_size: -

cdr3_nt: TGTGCCAGCAGTTACACCAGACTACCTGGTGAGCAGTTCTTC
cdr3_aa: CASSYTRLPGEQFF
cdr3_length: 14
d_call: -
v_call: TRBV6-5
j_call: TRBJ2-1
clone_size: -

cdr3_nt: TGTGCCAGCAGACCCCATACAGGGATTGAAGCTTTCTTT
cdr3_aa: CASRPHTGIEAFF
cdr3_length: 13
d_call: -
v_call: TRBV6-5
j_call: TRBJ1-1
clone_size: -

cdr3_nt: TGTGCCAGCAGCCCCCCTCAGGGAAGCGGGAGAGGTGGCGAGACCCAGTACTTC
cdr3_aa: CASSPPQGSGRGGETQYF
cdr3_length: 18
d_call: TRBD2
v_call: TRBV7-9
j_call: TRBJ2-5
clone_size: -

cdr3_nt: TGTGCCAGCAGTTTCGACAGGGGCCGACAAGAGACCCAGTACTTC
cdr3_aa: CASSFDRGRQETQYF
cdr3_length: 15
d_call: TRBD1
v_call: TRBV28
j_call: TRBJ2-5
clone_size: -

cdr3_nt: TGTGCCAGCAGTTATGGATGGCAGGGGACTGAAGCTTTCTTT
cdr3_aa: CASSYGWQGTEAFF
cdr3_length: 14
d_call: -
v_call: TRBV25-1
j_call: TRBJ1-1
clone_size: -